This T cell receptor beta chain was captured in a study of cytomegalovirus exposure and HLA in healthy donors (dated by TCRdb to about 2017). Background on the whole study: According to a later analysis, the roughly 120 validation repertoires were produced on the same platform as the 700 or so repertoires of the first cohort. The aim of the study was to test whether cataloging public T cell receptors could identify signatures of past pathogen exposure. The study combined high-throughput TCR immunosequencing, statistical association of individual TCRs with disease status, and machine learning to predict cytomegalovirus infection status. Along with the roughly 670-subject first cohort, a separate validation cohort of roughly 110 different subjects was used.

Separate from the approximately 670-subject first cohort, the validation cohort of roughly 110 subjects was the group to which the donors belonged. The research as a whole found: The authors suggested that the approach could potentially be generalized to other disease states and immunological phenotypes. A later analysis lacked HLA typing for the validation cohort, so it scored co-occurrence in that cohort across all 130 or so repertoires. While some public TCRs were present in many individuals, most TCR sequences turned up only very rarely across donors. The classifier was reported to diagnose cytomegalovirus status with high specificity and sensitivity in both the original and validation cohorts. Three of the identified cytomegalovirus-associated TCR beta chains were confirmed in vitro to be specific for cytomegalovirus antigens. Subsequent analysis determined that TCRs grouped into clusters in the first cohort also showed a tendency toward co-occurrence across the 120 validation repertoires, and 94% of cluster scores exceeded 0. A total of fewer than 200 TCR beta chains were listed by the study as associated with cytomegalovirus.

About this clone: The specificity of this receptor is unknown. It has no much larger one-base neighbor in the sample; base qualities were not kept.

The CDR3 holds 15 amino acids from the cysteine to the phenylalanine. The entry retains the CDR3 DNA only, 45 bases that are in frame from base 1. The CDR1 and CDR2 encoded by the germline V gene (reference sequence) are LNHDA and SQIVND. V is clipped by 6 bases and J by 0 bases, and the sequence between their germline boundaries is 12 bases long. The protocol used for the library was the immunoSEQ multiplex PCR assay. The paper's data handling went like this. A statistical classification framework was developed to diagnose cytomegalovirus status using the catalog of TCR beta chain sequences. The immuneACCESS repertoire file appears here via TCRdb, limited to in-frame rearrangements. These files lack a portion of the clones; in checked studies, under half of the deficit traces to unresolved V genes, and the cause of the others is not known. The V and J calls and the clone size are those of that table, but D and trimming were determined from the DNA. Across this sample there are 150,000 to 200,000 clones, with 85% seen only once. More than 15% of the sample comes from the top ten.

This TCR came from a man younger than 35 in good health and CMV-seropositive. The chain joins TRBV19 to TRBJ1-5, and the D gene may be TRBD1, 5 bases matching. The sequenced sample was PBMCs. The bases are TGTGCCAGTAGCCCTCAGGGTTATAGCAATCAGCCCCAGCATTTT. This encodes CASSPQGYSNQPQHF.